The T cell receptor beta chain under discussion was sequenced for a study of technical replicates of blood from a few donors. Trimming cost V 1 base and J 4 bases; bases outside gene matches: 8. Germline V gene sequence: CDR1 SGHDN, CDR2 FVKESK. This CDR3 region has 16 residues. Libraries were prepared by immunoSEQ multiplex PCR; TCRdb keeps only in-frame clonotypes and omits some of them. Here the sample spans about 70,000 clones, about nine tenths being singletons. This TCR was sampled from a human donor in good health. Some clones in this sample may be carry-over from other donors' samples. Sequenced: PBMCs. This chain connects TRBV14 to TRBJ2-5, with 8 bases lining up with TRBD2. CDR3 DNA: TGTGCCAGCAGCCAAGTTCTGGGACTAGAAAGAGAGACCCAGTACTTC. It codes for CASSQVLGLERETQYF.